A selection of T cell receptor beta chains follows, all from one sample in a study of blood T cell repertoires in COVID-19. This table comes from immunoSEQ multiplex PCR, and its TCRdb copy is limited to in-frame clones, with some not included. The data contain approximately 140,000 clones, about 83% of them singletons. The specimen was PBMCs or T cells enriched from blood (not recorded which). The receptors derive from a woman aged 50 to 60 who had been exposed to COVID-19. The CDR3 runs from the conserved cysteine through the conserved F or W. D genes are given only for firm matches. Clone size appears in some rows only: once, few, many, or a class for an expanded clone.

DNA | CDR3 | J | V | D | size
TGTGCCCATGGACTAGCGAACACCGGGGAGCTGTTTTTT | CAHGLANTGELFF | TRBJ2-2 | TRBV28 | TRBD2 | -
TGTGCCAGCATCCTCTCCCCGTGGCCAGGGGACTATGGCTACACCTTC | CASILSPWPGDYGYTF | TRBJ1-2 | TRBV5-4 | - | -
TGTGCCAGCAGCGTAGCGACTAACAGCTACAATGAGCAGTTCTTC | CASSVATNSYNEQFF | TRBJ2-1 | TRBV9 | - | -
TGTGCCAGCAGCTTAGCGCAGGCGGGAGGGGGGACCCAGTACTTC | CASSLAQAGGGTQYF | TRBJ2-5 | TRBV7-2 | TRBD2 | -
TGTGCCAGTAGTCATATAGCGGAGTCAAGGTACAATGAGCAGTTCTTC | CASSHIAESRYNEQFF | TRBJ2-1 | TRBV19 | - | -
TGCGCCAGCAGCGCGGGAAAGGAGACCCAGTACTTC | CASSAGKETQYF | TRBJ2-5 | TRBV5-1 | - | -
TGTGCCGAAACCGACCGGACAGGACTTAACTACGAGCAGTACTTC | CAETDRTGLNYEQYF | TRBJ2-7 | TRBV7-6 | TRBD1 | -
TGCAGCGTTGACCGGGTCAGGGATAATAGCTACACCTTC | CSVDRVRDNSYTF | TRBJ1-2 | TRBV29-1 | - | -
TGTGCCAGTGACAGGGGATGGACAGGGTCCAACTACACCTTC | CASDRGWTGSNYTF | TRBJ1-2 | TRBV19 | TRBD1 | -
TGCACCAGCAGCCAAGATCGACAGTTCTATGGCTACACCTTC | CTSSQDRQFYGYTF | TRBJ1-2 | TRBV1 | - | -
TGTGCCAGCCGGACAGGGGGATCGTATAGCAATCAGCCCCAGCATTTT | CASRTGGSYSNQPQHF | TRBJ1-5 | TRBV2 | TRBD1 | -
TGTGCCAGCAGCTTGTCCGGACCCGGGATTGCTGAAAAACTGTTTTTT | CASSLSGPGIAEKLFF | TRBJ1-4 | TRBV5-4 | - | -
TGTGCCAGCAGCTTCCCCGGGACTAGGGATGGGGAGCAGTTCTTC | CASSFPGTRDGEQFF | TRBJ2-1 | TRBV5-6 | TRBD2 | once
TGTGCCAGCAGCCAAAGCGGCGTGACAGATACGCAGTATTTT | CASSQSGVTDTQYF | TRBJ2-3 | TRBV4-2 | - | -
TGTGCCAGCACCCGGGGAGGGCTAAGCAATCAGCCCCAGCATTTT | CASTRGGLSNQPQHF | TRBJ1-5 | TRBV6-6 | - | -
TGTGCCAGCAGTGAGAACGGGGTGCGGGAGACCCAGTACTTC | CASSENGVRETQYF | TRBJ2-5 | TRBV2 | - | -
TGCGCCAGCAGTGCCTGGACTACGGATACGCAGTATTTT | CASSAWTTDTQYF | TRBJ2-3 | TRBV10-2 | - | -
TGTGCCAGCAGCCCTTTTACTAGCGGGAGTTGGGGAGAGACCCAGTACTTC | CASSPFTSGSWGETQYF | TRBJ2-5 | TRBV3-1/TRBV3-2 | TRBD2 | -
TGTGCCAGCAGTGTCTTACAGCCGACCAGCAATCAGCCCCAGCATTTT | CASSVLQPTSNQPQHF | TRBJ1-5 | TRBV2 | - | -
TGTGCCAGCAGCTTTAGCGGAGCGAACACCGGGGAGCTGTTTTTT | CASSFSGANTGELFF | TRBJ2-2 | TRBV11-2 | - | -
TGCAGCGTTACCCCCGGGACAGGGGACGATGGCTACACCTTC | CSVTPGTGDDGYTF | TRBJ1-2 | TRBV29-1 | TRBD1 | -
TGCAGCGTTCCGGACCAGGGTTCCTACGAGCAGTACTTC | CSVPDQGSYEQYF | TRBJ2-7 | TRBV29-1 | - | -
TGTGCCAGCAGCTTGGAGTCTTCGGGACAGGGGAGAAGGGAGCAGTACTTC | CASSLESSGQGRREQYF | TRBJ2-7 | TRBV5-6 | TRBD1 | -
TGTGCCAGTAGCCCGGGGGGAGGAGAGACCCAGTACTTC | CASSPGGGETQYF | TRBJ2-5 | TRBV19 | TRBD2 | -
TGTGCCAGCAGCAGGACAGGGGACTCTGGAAACACCATATATTTT | CASSRTGDSGNTIYF | TRBJ1-3 | TRBV5-4 | TRBD1 | -
TGTGCCAGCAAAAGCGGGAATAGCAATCAGCCCCAGCATTTT | CASKSGNSNQPQHF | TRBJ1-5 | TRBV2 | - | few
TGTGCCAGTATCAGTCACACTGAAGCTTTCTTT | CASISHTEAFF | TRBJ1-1 | TRBV19 | - | -
TGCGCCAGCACCCTCGGGCTAGGGAGGGAGACCCAGTACTTC | CASTLGLGRETQYF | TRBJ2-5 | TRBV5-1 | - | -
TGCGCCAGCAGTCGGGGAAGAGGGGAGCTGTTTTTT | CASSRGRGELFF | TRBJ2-2 | TRBV10-1 | - | -
TGCAGCGTTCGCAGTTACAATGAGCAGTTCTTC | CSVRSYNEQFF | TRBJ2-1 | TRBV29-1 | - | -
TGTGCCAGCAGCCAAGAGGAACAGGGAGTTTATGGCTACACCTTC | CASSQEEQGVYGYTF | TRBJ1-2 | TRBV3-1/TRBV3-2 | - | -
TGTGCCAGCAGCCAAGGACAGGTTTATCAGCCCCAGCATTTT | CASSQGQVYQPQHF | TRBJ1-5 | TRBV11-2 | TRBD1 | few
TGTGCCAGCAGCCGGGTGTGGGGCTACACCTTC | CASSRVWGYTF | TRBJ1-2 | TRBV5-8 | - | -
TGTGCCAGCTCACCGGTGACAGGGATGGTCGATGGCTACACCTTC | CASSPVTGMVDGYTF | TRBJ1-2 | TRBV18 | TRBD1 | -
TGTGCCAGCAGCGTAGTGACGACTAGCGGGAGGGCAGGACAGGCCGGCTACGAGCAGTACTTC | CASSVVTTSGRAGQAGYEQYF | TRBJ2-7 | TRBV9 | TRBD2 | -
TGTGCCAGTACTGTCGGAGCTAACTATGGCTACACCTTC | CASTVGANYGYTF | TRBJ1-2 | TRBV5-4 | - | -
TGTGCCAGTAGTGGGACAGGGGTACGCTATGGCTACACCTTC | CASSGTGVRYGYTF | TRBJ1-2 | TRBV19 | TRBD1 | few
TGTGCCAGCAGGGGGATAAGACAGCCTACGAAGCAGTACTTC | CASRGIRQPTKQYF | TRBJ2-7 | TRBV21-1 | - | -
TGTGCCAGCAGCTTACCAGGGTTGAACTATGGCTACACCTTC | CASSLPGLNYGYTF | TRBJ1-2 | TRBV7-2 | - | few
TGTGCCAGCAGCCAGGGGGCCGGTGAAGCTTTCTTT | CASSQGAGEAFF | TRBJ1-1 | TRBV2 | TRBD1 | -
TGTGCCAGCACCCAGGGACTAGCGGGAATGAATGAGCAGTTCTTC | CASTQGLAGMNEQFF | TRBJ2-1 | TRBV9 | TRBD2 | once
TGTGCCAGCAGCTTGAGGGAGGACACCATATATTTT | CASSLREDTIYF | TRBJ1-3 | TRBV11-3 | - | -
TGTGCCAGCACCACCGACAGGGCTGGGGGCTACACCTTC | CASTTDRAGGYTF | TRBJ1-2 | TRBV5-4 | TRBD1 | few
TGCGCCAGCAGCGCCGAGCTGACAGGGGACACTGAAGCTTTCTTT | CASSAELTGDTEAFF | TRBJ1-1 | TRBV5-1 | TRBD1 | -
TGTGCCAGCAGTGAATCACAGGTTCCCTACGAGCAGTACTTC | CASSESQVPYEQYF | TRBJ2-7 | TRBV25-1 | - | -
TGTGCCAGCTCAAACGGGGGTTTAAGCAATCAGCCCCAGCATTTT | CASSNGGLSNQPQHF | TRBJ1-5 | TRBV18 | - | -
TGTGCCAGCAGCCCCAACGAGCGGGGGGGCTACGAGCAGTACTTC | CASSPNERGGYEQYF | TRBJ2-7 | TRBV7-8 | TRBD2 | -
TGCGCCAGCAGTGACCGGGGTGGAGCAAACATTCAGTACTTC | CASSDRGGANIQYF | TRBJ2-4 | TRBV10-1 | - | -
TGTGCCAGCAGCCGACAGGTGACCGGGGAGCTGTTTTTT | CASSRQVTGELFF | TRBJ2-2 | TRBV7-2 | - | -
TGTGCCAGCAGCCCTCCGGGACAGGGGACGGGTGAAAAACTGTTTTTT | CASSPPGQGTGEKLFF | TRBJ1-4 | TRBV11-2 | TRBD1 | -